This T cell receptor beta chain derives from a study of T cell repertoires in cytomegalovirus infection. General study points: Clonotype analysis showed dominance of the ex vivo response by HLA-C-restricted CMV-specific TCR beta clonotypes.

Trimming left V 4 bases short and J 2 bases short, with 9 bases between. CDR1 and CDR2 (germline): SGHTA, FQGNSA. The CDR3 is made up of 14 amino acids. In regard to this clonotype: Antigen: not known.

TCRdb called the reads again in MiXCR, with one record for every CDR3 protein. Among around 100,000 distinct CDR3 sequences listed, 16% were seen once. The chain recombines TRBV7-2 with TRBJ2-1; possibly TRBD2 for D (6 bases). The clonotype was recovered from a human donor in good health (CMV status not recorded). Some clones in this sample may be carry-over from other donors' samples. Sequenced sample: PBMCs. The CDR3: CASSSGVAYNEQFF. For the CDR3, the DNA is TGTGCCAGCAGCTCGGGGGTTGCCTACAATGAGCAGTTCTTC.